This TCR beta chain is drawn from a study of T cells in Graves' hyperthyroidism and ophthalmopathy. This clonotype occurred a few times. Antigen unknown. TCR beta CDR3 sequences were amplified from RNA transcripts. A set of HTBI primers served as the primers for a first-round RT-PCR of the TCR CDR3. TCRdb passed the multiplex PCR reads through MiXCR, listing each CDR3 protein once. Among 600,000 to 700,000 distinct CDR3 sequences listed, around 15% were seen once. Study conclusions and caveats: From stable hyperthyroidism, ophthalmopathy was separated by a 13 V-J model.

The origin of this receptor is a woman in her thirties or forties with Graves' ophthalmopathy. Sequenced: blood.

Here the CDR3 DNA reads TGTGCCAGCTCACCATCCAGGGTTGGCGAGCAGTACTTC. This codes for CASSPSRVGEQYF. The chain joins TRBV18 to TRBJ2-7; a possible D gene is TRBD1 (5 bases). CDR1 is KGHSH, CDR2 LQKENI, per germline. This CDR3 is built from 13 residues. Trimming took off 2 bases at V and 6 bases at J, with 11 bases between the two ends.